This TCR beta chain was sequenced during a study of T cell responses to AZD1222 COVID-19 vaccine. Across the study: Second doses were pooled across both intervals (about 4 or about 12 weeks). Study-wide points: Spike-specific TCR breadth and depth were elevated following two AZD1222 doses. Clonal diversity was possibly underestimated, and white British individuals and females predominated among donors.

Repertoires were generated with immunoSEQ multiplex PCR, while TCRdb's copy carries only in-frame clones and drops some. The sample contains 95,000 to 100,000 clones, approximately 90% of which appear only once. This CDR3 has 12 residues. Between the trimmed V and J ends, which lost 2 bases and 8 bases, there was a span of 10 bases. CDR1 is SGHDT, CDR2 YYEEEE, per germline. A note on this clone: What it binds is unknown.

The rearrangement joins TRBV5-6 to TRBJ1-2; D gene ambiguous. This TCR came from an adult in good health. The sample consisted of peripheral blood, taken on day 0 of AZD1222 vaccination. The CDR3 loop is CASSFKDLGYTF. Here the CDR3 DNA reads TGTGCCAGCAGCTTTAAGGACCTCGGCTACACCTTC.